This T cell receptor beta chain is from a study of cytomegalovirus exposure and HLA in healthy donors. General study findings and limits: When analyzed later, a missense DCLRE1C variant was found to be linked to TCR beta V- and J-gene trimming.

Concerning this clone itself: Its matching antigen is unknown.

PCR primers comprised 60 Vbeta and 13 Jbeta primers. TCRdb keeps only in-frame clones here, not all; method: immunoSEQ multiplex PCR. The table has approximately 85,000 clones, approximately 60% seen once. Germline lookup yields CDR1 SGHNT and CDR2 YENEEA. The CDR3 is 12 amino acids. The V and J ends lost 4 bases and 9 bases respectively, with 11 bases between them. V and J are TRBV11-3 and TRBJ2-3, with a possible D match to TRBD2 (6 bases). Sequencing was done on a sample of PBMCs. This clonotype was sampled from a woman aged 25 to 45 in good health and CMV-seropositive. CDR3 DNA sequence: TGTGCCAGCAGCTACGGGGGTTCAACGCAGTATTTT. Protein product: CASSYGGSTQYF.